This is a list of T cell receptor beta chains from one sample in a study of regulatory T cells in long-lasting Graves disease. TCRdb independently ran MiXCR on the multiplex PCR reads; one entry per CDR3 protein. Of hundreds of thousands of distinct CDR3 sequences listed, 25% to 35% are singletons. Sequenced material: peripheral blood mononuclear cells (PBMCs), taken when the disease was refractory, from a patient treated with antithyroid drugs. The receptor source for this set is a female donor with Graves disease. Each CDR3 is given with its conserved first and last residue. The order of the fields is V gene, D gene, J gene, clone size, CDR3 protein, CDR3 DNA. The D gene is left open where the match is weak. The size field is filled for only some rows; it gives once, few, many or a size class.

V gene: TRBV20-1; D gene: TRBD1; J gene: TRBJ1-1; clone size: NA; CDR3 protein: CSASGTGVTEAFF; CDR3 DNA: TGCAGTGCTAGCGGGACAGGGGTTACTGAAGCTTTCTTT
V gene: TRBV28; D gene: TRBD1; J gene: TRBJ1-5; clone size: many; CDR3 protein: CASSLPTGKGRQPQHF; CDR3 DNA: TGTGCCAGCAGTTTACCGACAGGGAAGGGAAGACAGCCCCAGCATTTT
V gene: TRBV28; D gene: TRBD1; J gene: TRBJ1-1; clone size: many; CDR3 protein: CASSFPRDRGMNTEAFF; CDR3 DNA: TGTGCCAGCAGCTTCCCCCGGGACAGGGGGATGAACACTGAAGCTTTCTTT
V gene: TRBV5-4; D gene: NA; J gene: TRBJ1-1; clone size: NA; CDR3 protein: CASSSQAGNTEAFF; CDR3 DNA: TGTGCCAGCAGCTCTCAAGCAGGGAACACTGAAGCTTTCTTT
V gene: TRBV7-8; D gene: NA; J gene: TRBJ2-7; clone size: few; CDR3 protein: CASSPDGGNYEQYF; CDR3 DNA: TGTGCCAGCAGCCCCGACGGCGGAAACTACGAGCAGTACTTC
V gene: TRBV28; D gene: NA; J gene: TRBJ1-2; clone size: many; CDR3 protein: CASSLYLNYGYTF; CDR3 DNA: TGTGCCAGCAGTTTATACCTAAACTATGGCTACACCTTC
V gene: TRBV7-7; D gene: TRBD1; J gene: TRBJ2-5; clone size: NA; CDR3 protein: CASSSDRGGETQYF; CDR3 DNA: TGTGCCAGCAGCTCGGACAGGGGTGGAGAGACCCAGTACTTC
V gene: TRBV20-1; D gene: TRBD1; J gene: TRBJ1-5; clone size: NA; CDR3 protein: CSAREGGVHQPQHF; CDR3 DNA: TGCAGTGCTAGAGAAGGGGGCGTTCATCAGCCCCAGCATTTT
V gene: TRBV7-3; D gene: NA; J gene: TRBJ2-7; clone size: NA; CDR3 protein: CASSLSAGQAYEQYF; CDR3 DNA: TGTGCCAGCAGCTTAAGCGCGGGACAAGCCTACGAGCAGTACTTC
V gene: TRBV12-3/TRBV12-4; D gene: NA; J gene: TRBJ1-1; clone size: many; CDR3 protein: CASSHSGEGENTEAFF; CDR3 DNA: TGTGCCAGCAGCCACTCCGGGGAGGGCGAAAACACTGAAGCTTTCTTT
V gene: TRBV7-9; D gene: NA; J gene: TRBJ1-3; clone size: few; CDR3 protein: CASSLAPGGAGNTIYF; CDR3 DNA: TGTGCTAGCAGCTTAGCGCCCGGGGGCGCTGGAAACACCATATATTTT
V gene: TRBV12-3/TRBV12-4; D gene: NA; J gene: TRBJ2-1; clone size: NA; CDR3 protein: CASSLRGNEQFF; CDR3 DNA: TGTGCCAGCAGTCTTAGGGGTAATGAGCAGTTCTTC
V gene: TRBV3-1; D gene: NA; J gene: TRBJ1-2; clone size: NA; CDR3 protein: CASSQVVRQKSYGYTF; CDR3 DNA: TGTGCCAGCAGCCAAGTTGTGCGACAGAAAAGCTATGGCTACACCTTC
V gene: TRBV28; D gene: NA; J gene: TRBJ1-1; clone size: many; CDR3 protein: CASSSPRELNQAFF; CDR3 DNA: TGTGCCAGCAGTTCCCCGCGGGAATTGAATCAAGCTTTCTTT
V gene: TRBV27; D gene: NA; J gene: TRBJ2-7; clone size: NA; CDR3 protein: CASHGSSYEQYF; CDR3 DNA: TGTGCCAGCCACGGGAGTTCCTACGAGCAGTACTTC
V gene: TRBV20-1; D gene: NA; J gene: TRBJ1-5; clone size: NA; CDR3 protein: CSASSPVGVSPQPQHF; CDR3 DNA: TGCAGTGCTAGTTCCCCAGTAGGAGTCTCCCCTCAGCCCCAGCATTTT
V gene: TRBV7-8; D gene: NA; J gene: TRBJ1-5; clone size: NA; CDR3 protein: CASSTTGPPQHF; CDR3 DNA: TGTGCCAGCAGCACCACAGGGCCGCCCCAGCATTTT
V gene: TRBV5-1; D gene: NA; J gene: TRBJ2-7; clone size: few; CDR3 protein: CASSPGAGYEQYF; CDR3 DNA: TGCGCCAGCAGCCCGGGGGCAGGCTACGAGCAGTACTTC
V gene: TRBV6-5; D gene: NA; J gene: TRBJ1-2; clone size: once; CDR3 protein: CASSYSGQTGYTF; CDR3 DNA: TGTGCCAGCAGTTACTCCGGACAGACTGGCTACACCTTC
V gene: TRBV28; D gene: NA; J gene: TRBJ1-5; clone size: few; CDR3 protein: CASSFVGLSQPQHF; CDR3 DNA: TGTGCCAGCAGTTTCGTGGGGTTGTCTCAGCCCCAGCATTTT
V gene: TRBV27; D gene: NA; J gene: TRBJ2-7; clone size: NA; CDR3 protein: CASSPLGPRSSYEQYF; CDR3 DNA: TGTGCCAGCAGTCCCCTTGGGCCTAGATCCTCCTACGAGCAGTACTTC
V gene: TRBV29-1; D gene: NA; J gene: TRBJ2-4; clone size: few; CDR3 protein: CSVAGVGNIQYF; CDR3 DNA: TGCAGCGTTGCCGGTGTGGGCAACATTCAGTACTTC